The next 8 T cell receptor beta chains were all read from a single sample in a study of blood T cell repertoires in COVID-19. The assay was immunoSEQ multiplex PCR, and TCRdb's table has in-frame clones only and misses some. The sample shows some 120,000 clones, around 87% of them seen only once. The material sequenced was peripheral blood. The receptor set was obtained from a woman aged 60-70 years with acute or convalescent COVID-19.

This chain uses TRBV30 with TRBJ1-2; perhaps TRBD1 as D (5 bases). This CDR3 contains 17 residues. The germline CDR1 and CDR2 sequences are GTSNPN and SVGIG (reference sequence). Trimming took 3 bases from V and 4 from J, leaving 24 bases between them. CDR3 DNA: TGTGCCTGGAGGGGGCGGACGGCAGCCGCCTCCTTCTATGGCTACACCTTC. Translating it yields CAWRGRTAAASFYGYTF.

The chain recombines TRBV6-6 with TRBJ1-1; 8 bases are a match to TRBD1. CDR3 length: 15 residues. Unmatched junction bases numbered 6, after V lost 2 bases and J lost 4 bases. CDR1 is MNHNY and CDR2 is SVGAGI in the germline V gene (reference sequence). CDR3 in DNA: TGTGCCAGCAGTTACAGTGCTACAGGGGGCACTGAAGCTTTCTTT. Amino acids: CASSYSATGGTEAFF.

J is TRBJ2-3 and V is TRBV18; 9 bases are shared with TRBD1. The V segment lost 8 bases and the J segment 4 bases; nucleotides outside the gene matches: 25. The length of the CDR3 is 20 residues. CDR1 KGHSH and CDR2 LQKENI come from the germline V gene. CDR3 sequence: CASLPQLKTDSRDRADTQYF. In DNA form, the CDR3 reads TGTGCCAGCCTACCACAACTAAAGACCGACTCGAGGGACAGGGCAGATACGCAGTATTTT.

The rearrangement joins TRBV6-1 to TRBJ1-1, with a possible D match to TRBD1 (6 bases). Trimming shortened V by 5 bases and J by 1 base, and 11 bases separated the two germline ends. Germline-derived CDR1 and CDR2 are MNHNS and SASEGT. The CDR3 is made up of 14 amino acids. CDR3 amino acids: CASSPGTPNTEAFF. The CDR3 DNA follows: TGTGCCAGCAGTCCCGGGACACCGAACACTGAAGCTTTCTTT.

This clone has just a few counts. The chain recombines TRBV6-5 with TRBJ1-1, with D possibly matching TRBD1 (5 bases). This CDR3 contains 12 residues. Trimming took 6 bases from V and 4 from J, leaving 9 bases between them. Germline loops: CDR1 MNHEY, CDR2 SVGAGI. CDR3 protein: CASRDKGTEAFF. Written as DNA, the CDR3 is TGTGCCAGCAGGGACAAGGGCACTGAAGCTTTCTTT.

The CDR3 sequence is CASSETDVGEKLFF. DNA of the CDR3: TGTGCCAGTAGCGAGACGGATGTGGGCGAAAAACTGTTTTTT. V is TRBV19 and J is TRBJ1-4; D call uncertain. CDR1 LNHDA and CDR2 SQIVND come from the germline V gene (reference sequence). The CDR3 extends over 14 amino acids. The ends were cut back, 6 bases at V and 8 bases at J, with 16 bases in the middle.

This rearrangement joins TRBV10-2 to TRBJ1-1; D is undetermined. Germline V gene data show CDR1 as WSHSY and CDR2 as SAAADI. V was shortened by 5 bases and J by 1 base, with 8 bases between the two germline ends. The length of the CDR3 is 13 residues. This CDR3 is CASSPRENTEAFF. CDR3 sequence (DNA): TGCGCCAGCAGTCCTAGAGAGAACACTGAAGCTTTCTTT.

This clone was observed a few times. The genes are TRBV7-9 and TRBJ2-5, with D maybe TRBD2 (5 bases). Germline CDR1 is SEHNR and CDR2 is FQNEAQ (reference sequence). Deletions cut 11 bases from V and 2 bases from J, with 18 bases between. The CDR3 is 14 amino acids. In DNA form, the CDR3 reads TGTGCCTGTAAACAGCGAGGGCCTCAAGAGACCCAGTACTTC. Protein sequence: CACKQRGPQETQYF.